This paragraph reports one T cell receptor (beta chain). This PCR relied on a set of 60 Vbeta primers and 13 Jbeta primers. The assay was immunoSEQ multiplex PCR, and TCRdb's table has in-frame clones only and misses some. The table records 100,000 or so clones, more than 70% of them present only once. The CDR3 extends over 14 amino acids. Germline CDR1 reads MDHEN; CDR2 reads SYDVKM. Trimming took 6 bases from V and 3 from J, leaving 14 bases between them. These data belong to a study of cytomegalovirus exposure and HLA in healthy donors. The sample was PBMCs. The receptor was derived from a man aged 25 to 45 in good health and CMV-seronegative. This chain connects TRBV28 to TRBJ2-5, with a tentative D call TRBD1 (5 bases). The CDR3 reads CASSHTATEETQYF. The DNA for the CDR3 is TGTGCCAGCAGCCATACGGCGACAGAAGAGACCCAGTACTTC.